The clone carrying this TCR beta chain was seen only a few times. Its antigen is still unknown. The TCRbeta library was prepared with unique molecular identifiers. Using its own MiXCR run on the PCR reads, TCRdb lists one record per CDR3 protein. In the table there are nearly 200,000 distinct CDR3 sequences, roughly 6% of which are singletons. The data derive from a study of T-cell reconstitution after alpha-beta-depleted transplantation in children. Overall study findings and caveats: Several hundred graft clones that had expanded were reportedly the source of alpha-beta T cells about two months after transplant. It was surviving recipient T cells and thymic progenitors that gave some patients high TCRbeta diversity at day 60. After one year, T-cell counts and TCRbeta diversity mostly came from new T cells.

Losses at the gene ends were 0 bases for V and 9 bases for J; bases not matched to a gene: 8. This CDR3 has 15 residues. Germline-derived CDR1 and CDR2 are MGHRA and YSYEKL. The material was PBMCs, obtained before TCRalphabeta/CD19-depleted stem cell transplant. The clonotype comes from a girl under three years old with combined immunodeficiency, due to receive a stem cell transplant. J is TRBJ1-1 and V is TRBV4-1; 9 bases are a match to TRBD1. This CDR3 is CASSQEGTGNPKAFF. CDR3 sequence (DNA): TGCGCCAGCAGCCAAGAGGGGACAGGGAATCCAAAAGCTTTCTTT.